The 3 T cell receptor beta chains given below trace back to one sample, sequenced in a study of T cells after yellow fever vaccination. In TCRdb, the 5' RACE reads were re-called with MiXCR into one record per CDR3 protein. Seen here are 450,000 to 650,000 distinct CDR3 sequences, roughly a fifth observed once, and the top ten hold less than 20%. The sample in question was PBMCs, obtained 21 days after the first yellow fever vaccination. The receptors come from a man aged 18 to 30 who received the YFV17D yellow fever vaccine.

This clonotype was detected only a few times. V and J are TRBV5-1 and TRBJ2-5; D not certain. Deletions cut 0 bases from V and 1 base from J, with 13 bases between. CDR1 is SGHRS, CDR2 YFSETQ, per germline. The CDR3 is made up of 16 amino acids. The CDR3 region is CASSLAAGTPQETQYF. CDR3 in DNA: TGCGCCAGCAGCTTGGCGGCAGGTACGCCCCAAGAGACCCAGTACTTC.

V is TRBV6-2 or TRBV6-3 and J is TRBJ1-5, with a possible D match to TRBD1 (5 bases). The CDR3 has 16 residues. Trimming left V 9 bases short and J 5 bases short, with 23 bases between. The germline V gene encodes CDR1 MNHEY and CDR2 SVGEGT. For the CDR3, the DNA is TGTGCCAGTAATTTTCGGCTAAACAGGCACGATCAGCCCCAGCATTTT. Translated, it gives CASNFRLNRHDQPQHF.

This clonotype showed up just a few times. The chain is built from TRBV19 and TRBJ2-7, with TRBD1 as a possible D gene (5 bases). Trimming left V 5 bases short and J 1 base short, with 15 bases between. CDR3 length: 15 amino acids. Germline loops: CDR1 LNHDA, CDR2 SQIVND (reference sequence). The CDR3 reads CASSADSAGSYEQYF. The DNA of the CDR3 is TGTGCCAGTAGTGCCGACAGCGCCGGATCCTACGAGCAGTACTTC.